The 18 T cell receptor beta chains below come from one sample, sequenced in a study of blood T cell repertoires in COVID-19. Clones were sequenced by immunoSEQ multiplex PCR, and TCRdb holds only the in-frame ones, with some missing. The sample has about 190,000 clones; approximately 85% are singletons. Input material: peripheral blood. The receptors were sampled from a woman older than 75 with acute or convalescent COVID-19.

The gene calls are TRBV24-1 and TRBJ2-3; no firm D call. V was cut by 5 bases and J by 2 bases, with 7 bases left in between. The CDR3 is made up of 13 amino acids. The germline V gene encodes CDR1 KGHDR and CDR2 SFDVKD. CDR3 residues: CATSGSDTDTQYF. The CDR3 coding sequence is TGTGCCACCAGTGGGAGTGACACAGATACGCAGTATTTT.

V gene TRBV28 combines with J gene TRBJ1-1; TRBD1 matches at 10 bases. The CDR3 contains 18 residues. Germline CDR1 MDHEN, CDR2 SYDVKM. With 5 bases clipped from V and 2 bases from J, the junction kept 14 bases outside the gene matches. The CDR3 nucleotides are TGTGCCAGCAGTCTTGTATCTCTGGGGACAGGGGTTAACACTGAAGCTTTCTTT. Its translation: CASSLVSLGTGVNTEAFF. Variable domain in full (rest from reference TRBV28 and TRBJ1-1): DVKVTQSSRYLVKRTGEKVFLECVQDMDHENMFWYRQDPGLGLRLIYFSYDVKMKEKGDIPEGYSVSREKKERFSLILESASTNQTSMYLCASSLVSLGTGVNTEAFFGQGTRLTVV.

The chain links TRBV27 to TRBJ1-1, with 7 nucleotides matching TRBD1. Looked up from germline, CDR1 is MNHEY and CDR2 is SMNVEV (reference sequence). J was trimmed by 5 bases and V by 6 bases; bases with no gene match: 9. The length of the CDR3 is 14 residues. CDR3 sequence: CASSWITTGTEAFF. The CDR3 DNA follows: TGTGCCAGCAGCTGGATTACGACAGGGACTGAAGCTTTCTTT.

The chain couples TRBV19 to TRBJ1-6; D remains unclear. The CDR3 runs 13 residues. The V end lost 4 bases, the J end lost 8 bases, and 9 bases lay between the germline ends. Germline CDR1 LNHDA, CDR2 SQIVND (reference sequence). CDR3 in DNA: TGTGCCAGTAGTACTAACCGGGATTCACCCCTCCACTTT. Translated: CASSTNRDSPLHF.

This chain joins TRBV5-1 and TRBJ2-1; TRBD2 aligns across 12 bases. The CDR3 covers 17 residues. Germline CDR1 reads SGHRS; CDR2 reads YFSETQ. Losses at the gene ends were 3 bases for V and 1 base for J; bases not matched to a gene: 5. CDR3 region: CASSSGTSGLSYNEQFF. The CDR3 DNA reads as TGCGCCAGCAGCTCTGGGACTAGCGGGCTGTCCTACAATGAGCAGTTCTTC.

The chain couples TRBV4-3 to TRBJ1-6; D gene uncertain. This CDR3 is built from 15 residues. With 1 base removed from V and 6 bases from J, the gap between germline ends came to 10 bases. Germline values: CDR1 LGHNA, CDR2 YSLEER. CDR3 amino acids: CASSQGGGINSPLHF. DNA of the CDR3: TGCGCCAGCAGCCAAGGGGGAGGGATTAATTCACCCCTCCACTTT.

This clone was observed a single time. The chain links TRBV6-5 to TRBJ1-2; D is unclear. Germline V gene sequence: CDR1 MNHEY, CDR2 SVGAGI. Trimming cost V 6 bases and J 11 bases, with 22 bases left between them. This CDR3 region has 14 residues. The CDR3 DNA reads as TGTGCCAGCAGATCCCGGACCGAGGCTCGGAGGTACACCTTC. Amino acid sequence: CASRSRTEARRYTF.

The chain combines TRBV6-6 with TRBJ1-2, with TRBD1 as a possible D gene (6 bases). The V gene's germline CDR1 is MNHNY and CDR2 SVGAGI (reference sequence). The V and J ends lost 6 bases and 4 bases respectively, with 21 bases between them. This CDR3 is 16 amino acids long. CDR3 in amino acids: CASRRQVGVGAYGYTF. The CDR3 nucleotides are TGTGCCAGCAGGAGACAGGTGGGGGTTGGGGCCTATGGCTACACCTTC.

DNA for the CDR3: TGTGCCTGGAGTAGATACGCCGGGGGCAATCAGCCCCAGCATTTT. This translates into CAWSRYAGGNQPQHF. J is TRBJ1-5 and V is TRBV30; no reliable D call. The germline V gene has CDR1 GTSNPN and CDR2 SVGIG (reference sequence). This CDR3 is built from 15 residues. V was shortened by 2 bases and J by 2 bases, with 13 bases between the two germline ends.

The genes are TRBV10-2 and TRBJ1-4, with a weak D call TRBD1 (5 bases). The CDR3 runs 14 residues. Trimming shortened V by 4 bases and J by 8 bases, and 14 bases separated the two germline ends. Germline assignment: CDR1 WSHSY and CDR2 SAAADI. As DNA, the CDR3 is TGCGCCAGCAGTGCCAGGGACGGGGGGGAAAAACTGTTTTTT. Translation: CASSARDGGEKLFF.

The chain combines TRBV18 with TRBJ2-7, with D perhaps TRBD1 (6 bases). The CDR3 consists of 16 residues. Trimming shortened V by 1 base and J by 5 bases, and 18 bases separated the two germline ends. Germline lookup yields CDR1 KGHSH and CDR2 LQKENI. As DNA, the CDR3 is TGTGCCAGCTCACCACAGTCAAGGCAGGGGATCCACGAGCAGTACTTC. Translating it yields CASSPQSRQGIHEQYF.

This rearrangement joins TRBV9 to TRBJ1-2; TRBD1 is a possible D gene (6 bases). Germline CDR1 and CDR2: SGDLS and YYNGEE. The CDR3 contains 14 residues. V shed 4 bases and J shed 8 bases, with 18 bases lying between them. CDR3 sequence: CASSPRQVQAGYTF. The DNA for the CDR3 is TGTGCCAGCAGCCCTCGACAGGTTCAAGCGGGCTACACCTTC.

The chain uses TRBV13 and TRBJ2-5, with 8 bases aligning to TRBD1. The CDR3 runs 17 residues. Germline V gene sequence: CDR1 PRHDT, CDR2 FYEKMQ (reference sequence). V lost 4 bases to trimming and J lost 3 bases; unmatched junction nucleotides: 13. The CDR3, as DNA: TGTGCCAGCAGCTCATCTTACAGGGGGAATAGGGAAGAGACCCAGTACTTC. Translated, it gives CASSSSYRGNREETQYF.

J is TRBJ2-1 and V is TRBV5-1; 8 bases agree with TRBD1. The CDR3 consists of 15 residues. Germline V gene data show CDR1 as SGHRS and CDR2 as YFSETQ. With 4 bases clipped from V and 2 bases from J, the junction kept 5 bases outside the gene matches. The CDR3 nucleotides are TGCGCCAGCAGCAGCGGACAGGGCGCCTACAATGAGCAGTTCTTC. This codes for CASSSGQGAYNEQFF.

The V and J genes are TRBV2 and TRBJ2-5, with 9 bases identical to TRBD1. The CDR3 totals 15 residues. V trimming: 7 bases; J trimming: 4 bases; junction bases outside the gene matches: 10. Looked up from germline, CDR1 is SNHLY and CDR2 is FYNNEI. CDR3 region: CASILSGQGGETQYF. CDR3 DNA sequence: TGTGCCAGCATTCTATCGGGACAGGGTGGAGAGACCCAGTACTTC.

This clone has a handful of counts. The chain uses TRBV6-2 or TRBV6-3 and TRBJ1-3; D may be TRBD1 (5 bases). The CDR3 is 16 residues long. Trimming cost V 6 bases and J 0 bases, with 15 bases left between them. CDR1 and CDR2 (germline): MNHEY, SVGEGT. CDR3 nucleotides: TGTGCCAGCAGACCTAAAAGGGGTTTCTCTGGAAACACCATATATTTT. Its protein product is CASRPKRGFSGNTIYF.

V is TRBV6-1 and J is TRBJ2-2, with 8 bases that match TRBD1. The CDR3 covers 16 residues. The V and J ends lost 3 bases and 4 bases, in that order; junction bases with no gene match: 7. Germline loops: CDR1 MNHNS, CDR2 SASEGT. The CDR3 spells CASSEQTGVITGELFF. The CDR3 DNA reads as TGTGCCAGCAGTGAGCAGACAGGGGTTATCACCGGGGAGCTGTTTTTT.

V usage is TRBV9 and J usage is TRBJ2-7; possibly TRBD1 for D (6 bases). CDR3 length: 13 residues. From germline, CDR1 is SGDLS and CDR2 YYNGEE. V lost 4 bases and J lost 6, with 14 bases in between. CDR3 residues: CASSPTGLSEQYF. CDR3 sequence (DNA): TGTGCCAGCAGCCCCACAGGGTTGAGCGAGCAGTACTTC.